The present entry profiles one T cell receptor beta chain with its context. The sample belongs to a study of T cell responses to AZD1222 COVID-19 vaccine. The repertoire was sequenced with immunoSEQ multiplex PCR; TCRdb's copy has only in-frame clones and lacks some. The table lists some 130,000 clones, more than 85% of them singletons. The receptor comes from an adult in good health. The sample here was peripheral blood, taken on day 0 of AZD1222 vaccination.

Here the CDR3 DNA reads TGCGCCAGCAGCATAGGGGTCACACAAGAGACCCAGTACTTC. This encodes CASSIGVTQETQYF. The rearrangement links TRBV5-1 to TRBJ2-5; possible D gene TRBD1, 5 bases. CDR3 length equals 14 residues. V lost 4 bases to trimming and J lost 2 bases, with 12 bases between them. Germline V gene sequence: CDR1 SGHRS, CDR2 YFSETQ. Drawing the rest from reference TRBV5-1 and TRBJ2-5, the complete variable domain is KAGVTQTPRYLIKTRGQQVTLSCSPISGHRSVSWYQQTPGQGLQFLFEYFSETQRNKGNFPGRFSGRQFSNSRSEMNVSTLELGDSALYLCASSIGVTQETQYFGPGTRLLVL.